Listed below are T cell receptor beta chains from one sample, sequenced in a study of blood T cell repertoires in COVID-19. Clones were sequenced by immunoSEQ multiplex PCR, and TCRdb holds only the in-frame ones, with some missing. The sample lists roughly 62,000 clones; around 84% were seen once. The sequencing sample was made of peripheral blood. The source of these receptors is a man in his 70s with acute or convalescent COVID-19. CDR3s include the opening cysteine and the closing phenylalanine or tryptophan. A D gene is named only where the DNA matches it firmly. The size entry is marked missing in some rows and otherwise reads once, few, many or a size class.

D: NA; J: TRBJ2-5; V: TRBV6-5; size: NA; DNA: TGTGCCAGCAGCACGACCGGGACTTTCATAGAGACCCAGTACTTC; CDR3: CASSTTGTFIETQYF
D: NA; J: TRBJ1-2; V: TRBV7-2; size: NA; DNA: TGTGCCAGCAGCTTACGTCGTAACTATGGCTACACCTTC; CDR3: CASSLRRNYGYTF
D: NA; J: TRBJ1-6; V: TRBV4-1; size: NA; DNA: TGCGCCAGCAGCCAAGGGGACATAGGGGGAGCGCCCCTCCACTTT; CDR3: CASSQGDIGGAPLHF
D: NA; J: TRBJ2-1; V: TRBV29-1; size: NA; DNA: TGCAGCGTTGAAGAGGGAGTGGTCGGCTTCTACAATGAGCAGTTCTTC; CDR3: CSVEEGVVGFYNEQFF
D: NA; J: TRBJ2-7; V: TRBV7-9; size: NA; DNA: TGTGCCAGCAGCTTAGTATCCTACGAGCAGTACTTC; CDR3: CASSLVSYEQYF
D: TRBD1; J: TRBJ1-2; V: TRBV29-1; size: NA; DNA: TGCAGCGTTCGGACAGGGGCTAACTATGGCTACACCTTC; CDR3: CSVRTGANYGYTF
D: NA; J: TRBJ1-5; V: TRBV12-3/TRBV12-4; size: NA; DNA: TGTGCCAGCAGCCCTCCTAGTCAGCCCCAGCATTTT; CDR3: CASSPPSQPQHF
D: NA; J: TRBJ2-1; V: TRBV7-2; size: NA; DNA: TGTGCCAGCAGCTTAAGGCAGGGGTCCTACAATGAGCAGTTCTTC; CDR3: CASSLRQGSYNEQFF
D: TRBD1; J: TRBJ1-4; V: TRBV29-1; size: NA; DNA: TGCAGCGTTAGGACAGGGAATTCCCCGGGTGAAAAACTGTTTTTT; CDR3: CSVRTGNSPGEKLFF
D: NA; J: TRBJ1-5; V: TRBV2; size: NA; DNA: TGTGCCAGCGGGAGGCCTGAGGGCAATCAGCCCCAGCATTTT; CDR3: CASGRPEGNQPQHF
D: TRBD1; J: TRBJ1-1; V: TRBV27; size: few; DNA: TGTGCCAGCAATCCGGGACAGGGGGGAACTGAAGCTTTCTTT; CDR3: CASNPGQGGTEAFF
D: NA; J: TRBJ2-7; V: TRBV18; size: NA; DNA: TGTGCCAGCTCACCACCGACCCGAAGGAGCTCCTACGAGCAGTACTTC; CDR3: CASSPPTRRSSYEQYF
D: TRBD2; J: TRBJ2-1; V: TRBV9; size: once; DNA: TGTGCCAGCAGCGCGGGAGCGGGAGCGCTCAGCTCCTACAATGAGCAGTTCTTC; CDR3: CASSAGAGALSSYNEQFF
D: TRBD1; J: TRBJ1-5; V: TRBV6-2/TRBV6-3; size: NA; DNA: TGTGCCAGCAGTTACCCGGAGGGGGCGCGGAGCAATCAGCCCCAGCATTTT; CDR3: CASSYPEGARSNQPQHF
D: TRBD2; J: TRBJ2-7; V: TRBV5-1; size: NA; DNA: TGCGCCAGCAGCTTACAGACTAGCGGGAGCAGTTACGAGCAGTACTTC; CDR3: CASSLQTSGSSYEQYF
D: TRBD1; J: TRBJ2-1; V: TRBV27; size: NA; DNA: TGTGCCAGCAGTCCGACAGGGGGCCTACCCAGATACAATGAGCAGTTCTTC; CDR3: CASSPTGGLPRYNEQFF
D: NA; J: TRBJ1-2; V: TRBV4-1; size: few; DNA: TGCGCCAGCAGCCAAGTAGGCGGACAGCTCTATGGCTACACCTTC; CDR3: CASSQVGGQLYGYTF
D: TRBD1; J: TRBJ1-1; V: TRBV2; size: NA; DNA: TGTGCCAGCAGGGAACTTCAGGGGGCGGGCACTGAAGCTTTCTTT; CDR3: CASRELQGAGTEAFF
D: TRBD1; J: TRBJ1-4; V: TRBV5-5; size: NA; DNA: TGTGCCAGCAGCCTACGGACAGGGCCTGCAACTAATGAAAAACTGTTTTTT; CDR3: CASSLRTGPATNEKLFF
D: TRBD2; J: TRBJ2-3; V: TRBV5-4; size: NA; DNA: TGTGCCACGAGCGGGGTGGGGCGAGATACGCAGTATTTT; CDR3: CATSGVGRDTQYF
D: NA; J: TRBJ1-5; V: TRBV7-2; size: NA; DNA: TGTGCCAGCAGCCGCGAAGCATATAGCAATCAGCCCCAGCATTTT; CDR3: CASSREAYSNQPQHF
D: NA; J: TRBJ2-7; V: TRBV3-1/TRBV3-2; size: NA; DNA: TGTGCCAGCTCCGGGGACTCCTACGAGCAGTACTTC; CDR3: CASSGDSYEQYF
D: TRBD2; J: TRBJ2-5; V: TRBV10-3; size: once; DNA: TGTGCCATCAGGAGCGGGAGGGGGGATCAAGAGACCCAGTACTTC; CDR3: CAIRSGRGDQETQYF
D: TRBD2; J: TRBJ2-1; V: TRBV7-2; size: NA; DNA: TGTGCCAGCAGCTCACCCTACTCGACTAGCGGGAGTCTAAATGAGCAGTTCTTC; CDR3: CASSSPYSTSGSLNEQFF
D: TRBD1; J: TRBJ1-5; V: TRBV5-4; size: NA; DNA: TGTGCCAGCAGTGACAGGGGGAATCAGCCCCAGCATTTT; CDR3: CASSDRGNQPQHF
D: NA; J: TRBJ1-1; V: TRBV5-1; size: NA; DNA: TGCGCCAGCAGCTTGGGAGGGCAGTTGAACACTGAAGCTTTCTTT; CDR3: CASSLGGQLNTEAFF
D: TRBD2; J: TRBJ2-7; V: TRBV9; size: once; DNA: TGTGCCAGCAGCGGCTCGGAGCGGGGGGTCTACGAGCAGTACTTC; CDR3: CASSGSERGVYEQYF
D: NA; J: TRBJ2-1; V: TRBV2; size: NA; DNA: TGTGCCAGCAGTCCAACTGCCTCGTACTACAATGAGCAGTTCTTC; CDR3: CASSPTASYYNEQFF
D: TRBD1; J: TRBJ1-1; V: TRBV18; size: NA; DNA: TGTGCCAGCTCATCCGCGCCCGGGACAGGGGGCTCTGAAGCTTTCTTT; CDR3: CASSSAPGTGGSEAFF
D: TRBD1; J: TRBJ2-1; V: TRBV3-1/TRBV3-2; size: NA; DNA: TGTGCCAGCAGCCCCCAGGGGGAAGGGGTTGAGCAGTTCTTC; CDR3: CASSPQGEGVEQFF
D: NA; J: TRBJ2-7; V: TRBV3-1/TRBV3-2; size: NA; DNA: TGTGCCAGCAGCCAAGAAAGGGCAGGGTTTGACTTC; CDR3: CASSQERAGFDF
D: NA; J: TRBJ2-3; V: TRBV6-5; size: once; DNA: TGTGCCAGCAGGAAAAACAGAGATACGCAGTATTTT; CDR3: CASRKNRDTQYF
D: TRBD1; J: TRBJ2-7; V: TRBV27; size: NA; DNA: TGTGCCAGCAGGGGACCGGGACAGGGGGTAGGCGAGCAGTACTTC; CDR3: CASRGPGQGVGEQYF
D: NA; J: TRBJ2-1; V: TRBV28; size: NA; DNA: TGTGCCAGCAACATGGGTCAGGTTCGAAAGCAGTTCTTC; CDR3: CASNMGQVRKQFF
D: TRBD2; J: TRBJ2-7; V: TRBV11-2; size: once; DNA: TGTGCCAGCAGCTTAGGAAGACTAGCGGGGTACTACGAGCAGTACTTC; CDR3: CASSLGRLAGYYEQYF
D: TRBD1; J: TRBJ2-7; V: TRBV11-1; size: NA; DNA: TGTGCCAGCAGCCGTTATGACAGGGGCTACGAGCAGTACTTC; CDR3: CASSRYDRGYEQYF
D: NA; J: TRBJ2-3; V: TRBV2; size: NA; DNA: TGTGCCAGCAGTGATCAGATTTACACAGATACGCAGTATTTT; CDR3: CASSDQIYTDTQYF
D: TRBD2; J: TRBJ2-3; V: TRBV3-1/TRBV3-2; size: NA; DNA: TGTGCCAGCAGCCAAGCACGGAGCGGGGGGCGGGTAGATACGCAGTATTTT; CDR3: CASSQARSGGRVDTQYF
D: NA; J: TRBJ2-3; V: TRBV29-1; size: once; DNA: TGCAGCGTTGACCTCAGGGGAACGCAGTATTTT; CDR3: CSVDLRGTQYF
D: NA; J: TRBJ2-7; V: TRBV29-1; size: NA; DNA: TGCAGCGTTGCCGGGACCTACGAGCAGTACTTC; CDR3: CSVAGTYEQYF
D: TRBD2; J: TRBJ2-1; V: TRBV10-2; size: NA; DNA: TGCGCCAGCAGTGAGAGGGGGACTAGCTACAATGAGCAGTTCTTC; CDR3: CASSERGTSYNEQFF
D: TRBD2; J: TRBJ2-4; V: TRBV3-1/TRBV3-2; size: NA; DNA: TGTGCCAGCAGCCGACCACCGGGACTAGCCGTCTTC; CDR3: CASSRPPGLAVF
D: TRBD1; J: TRBJ2-2; V: TRBV15; size: NA; DNA: TGTGCCACCAGCAGAGGAGGGGGCAATGTCGGGGAGCTGTTTTTT; CDR3: CATSRGGGNVGELFF
D: NA; J: TRBJ2-7; V: TRBV2; size: NA; DNA: TGTGCCAGCAGGGACCTGGAACAGGTGGTTTACGAGCAGTACTTC; CDR3: CASRDLEQVVYEQYF
D: NA; J: TRBJ2-5; V: TRBV7-6; size: NA; DNA: TGTGCCAGCAGTCCACTATCGCCGAATTCAAAAGAGACCCAGTACTTC; CDR3: CASSPLSPNSKETQYF
D: NA; J: TRBJ1-1; V: TRBV19; size: NA; DNA: TGTGCCAGTAGTACCTTGACAGGTGTGTACACTGAAGCTTTCTTT; CDR3: CASSTLTGVYTEAFF
D: NA; J: TRBJ1-1; V: TRBV19; size: few; DNA: TGTGCCAGTAGTGGTAGTATGGGCAGGGGAAACACTGAAGCTTTCTTT; CDR3: CASSGSMGRGNTEAFF
D: TRBD1; J: TRBJ2-1; V: TRBV9; size: NA; DNA: TGTGCCAGCAGCCCTTACAGGGGGCGAAAGGTTTTTGAGCAGTTCTTC; CDR3: CASSPYRGRKVFEQFF
D: TRBD1; J: TRBJ2-7; V: TRBV3-1/TRBV3-2; size: NA; DNA: TGTGCCAGCAGCGCAGGGCCGGGACAGGGGTCCTACGAGCAGTACTTC; CDR3: CASSAGPGQGSYEQYF
D: NA; J: TRBJ1-3; V: TRBV19; size: NA; DNA: TGTGCCAGTACGTGGCGGGCTGGATCTGGAAACACCATATATTTT; CDR3: CASTWRAGSGNTIYF
D: NA; J: TRBJ1-3; V: TRBV10-1; size: NA; DNA: TGCGCCAGCCAGGAAACTGGAAACACCATATATTTT; CDR3: CASQETGNTIYF
D: NA; J: TRBJ2-5; V: TRBV18; size: once; DNA: TGTGCCAGCTCACCAGGGACATCGGGAACCCTACAAGAGACCCAGTACTTC; CDR3: CASSPGTSGTLQETQYF
D: NA; J: TRBJ1-3; V: TRBV12-3/TRBV12-4; size: NA; DNA: TGTGCCAGCAGCACGCGTTCGGGCACCATATATTTT; CDR3: CASSTRSGTIYF